This T cell receptor beta chain was profiled in a study of cytomegalovirus exposure and HLA in healthy donors. The study, taken as a whole, reports: The study recorded 164 TCR beta chains that were cytomegalovirus-associated. The sole available immune exposure information was CMV serostatus. Both high specificity and high sensitivity reportedly marked the classifier's diagnosis of cytomegalovirus status. Among the CMV-associated chains, a few were confirmed in vitro as specific for CMV antigens.

PCR employed 60 Vbeta and 13 Jbeta primers. The assay was immunoSEQ multiplex PCR, and TCRdb's table has in-frame clones only and misses some. Here the sample spans tens of thousands of clones, just under 80% being singletons. The germline V gene encodes CDR1 KGHSH and CDR2 LQKENI. CDR3 length: 15 amino acids. V shed 3 bases, J shed 10 bases, and the junction held 9 bases outside the gene matches. A word on this clone: Its target is unknown.

The chain has TRBV18 and TRBJ1-4; 9 bases line up with TRBD1. The sample consisted of PBMCs. This receptor was obtained from a male donor in good health and CMV-seropositive. The CDR3 nucleotides read TGTGCCAGCTCACCTTTGGGGACAGGGACTAGAAAACTGTTTTTT. Translated, it gives CASSPLGTGTRKLFF.